Presented here are 32 T cell receptor beta chains from one specimen sequenced in a study of T cell repertoires in cytomegalovirus infection. TCRdb reprocessed the reads via MiXCR and lists one record per CDR3 protein. The table shows approximately 200,000 distinct CDR3 sequences, with about 28% occurring only once. Sequenced sample: PBMCs. These receptor sequences come from a human donor in good health (CMV status not recorded). Some clones in this sample may be carry-over from other donors' samples.

This chain uses TRBV12-3 or TRBV12-4 with TRBJ1-2; 7 bases map to TRBD1. The CDR3 extends over 13 amino acids. The ends lost 6 bases at V and 8 bases at J; junction bases unmatched: 9. DNA for the CDR3: TGTGCCAGCAGCCCAACGACAGGGATGGGCTACACCTTC. It is translated as CASSPTTGMGYTF.

The chain uses TRBV29-1 and TRBJ1-2; D unclear. There are 13 residues in the CDR3. Germline CDR1 is SQVTM and CDR2 is ANQGSEA. Trimming removed 5 bases from V and 1 base from J, with 11 bases in between. CDR3 in amino acids: CSVFSASNYGYTF. CDR3 sequence (DNA): TGCAGCGTTTTTTCTGCAAGTAACTATGGCTACACCTTC.

This chain joins TRBV20-1 and TRBJ1-1; possible D gene TRBD1, 6 bases. Between the trimmed V and J ends, which lost 7 bases and 4 bases, there was a span of 22 bases. This CDR3 is 15 amino acids long. Germline V gene data show CDR1 as DFQATT and CDR2 as SNEGSKA (reference sequence). This CDR3 reads CSVPLRGQGGTEAFF. The CDR3 DNA reads as TGCAGTGTTCCACTCAGGGGCCAGGGAGGCACTGAAGCTTTCTTT.

The rearrangement links TRBV5-5 to TRBJ2-1; 11 nucleotides match TRBD2. CDR1 and CDR2 from the germline V gene are SGHKS and YYEKEE (reference sequence). The V gene end was trimmed by 4 bases and the J gene end by 6 bases; junction bases not matched to a gene: 6. The CDR3 runs 15 residues. In nucleotides, the CDR3 is TGTGCCAGCAGCCGAACTAGCGGGGGAAGCAATGAGCAGTTCTTC. Translation: CASSRTSGGSNEQFF.

This clonotype was counted only a few times. The chain uses TRBV19 and TRBJ2-7, with D possibly matching TRBD2 (5 bases). The germline gives CDR1 LNHDA, CDR2 SQIVND (reference sequence). Trimming took off 6 bases at V and 7 bases at J, with 10 bases between the two ends. This CDR3 is 11 amino acids long. CDR3: CASRASGEQYF. As DNA, the CDR3 is TGTGCCAGTAGAGCATCGGGGGAGCAGTACTTC.

This chain links TRBV2 with TRBJ1-1; 8 nucleotides align to TRBD1. Germline CDR1 reads SNHLY; CDR2 reads FYNNEI. There are 12 residues in the CDR3. V was pared by 8 bases and J by 5 bases, with 4 bases of the junction left unmatched. CDR3 amino acids: CASQGAKTEAFF. CDR3 in DNA: TGTGCCAGCCAGGGGGCGAAGACTGAAGCTTTCTTT.

The rearrangement links TRBV20-1 to TRBJ2-1; the match to TRBD2 covers 15 bases. V lost 6 bases and J lost 9; bases outside the gene matches: 3. The CDR3 spans 13 residues. Looked up from germline, CDR1 is DFQATT and CDR2 is SNEGSKA (reference sequence). CDR3 protein: CSARTSGGGEQFF. CDR3 nucleotide sequence: TGCAGTGCGCGGACTAGCGGGGGGGGTGAGCAGTTCTTC.

The J gene is TRBJ2-6, the V gene TRBV27; unclear D gene. Germline assignment: CDR1 MNHEY and CDR2 SMNVEV (reference sequence). V dropped 3 bases and J dropped 4 bases, with 13 bases sitting between them. The length of the CDR3 is 16 residues. The CDR3 reads CASSFVDGRGANVLTF. The CDR3 DNA reads TGTGCCAGCAGTTTTGTTGATGGGCGGGGGGCCAACGTCCTGACTTTC. Complete variable domain (other parts from reference TRBV27 and TRBJ2-6): EAQVTQNPRYLITVTGKKLTVTCSQNMNHEYMSWYRQDPGLGLRQIYYSMNVEVTDKGDVPEGYKVSRKEKRNFPLILESPSPNQTSLYFCASSFVDGRGANVLTFGAGSRLTVL.

The chain is built from TRBV7-8 and TRBJ1-2; D gene uncertain. The CDR3 runs to 12 residues. Looked up from germline, CDR1 is SGHVS and CDR2 is FQNEAQ. Trimming pared 5 bases from V and 6 bases from J, leaving 10 bases between. CDR3 in amino acids: CASSHTINGYTF. CDR3 DNA: TGTGCCAGCAGCCACACGATCAATGGCTACACCTTC.

This clonotype appeared many times. The chain links TRBV7-2 to TRBJ2-3; either TRBD1 or TRBD2 may fit D (5 bases each). The CDR3 spans 15 residues. Germline V CDR1 and CDR2: SGHTA, FQGNSA. Deletions cut 4 bases from V and 1 base from J, with 12 bases between. The CDR3: CASSSEGDGTDTQYF. In nucleotides, the CDR3 is TGTGCCAGCAGCTCCGAAGGGGACGGCACAGATACGCAGTATTTT.

V gene TRBV5-1 combines with J gene TRBJ1-1, with 8 bases matching TRBD1. V gave up 4 bases and J gave up 0 bases; unmatched junction bases: 11. CDR1 and CDR2 from the germline V gene are SGHRS and YFSETQ. The CDR3 runs 17 residues. The CDR3 DNA follows: TGCGCCAGCAGCCTGGTGGGGACAGGCTTTATGAACACTGAAGCTTTCTTT. It specifies CASSLVGTGFMNTEAFF.

This clonotype was observed a few times. The chain carries TRBV7-9 and TRBJ2-7, with TRBD1 identical over 8 bases. Trimming took 7 bases from V and 3 from J; bases not matched to a gene: 8. This CDR3 has 14 residues. In germline, CDR1 is SEHNR, CDR2 FQNEAQ (reference sequence). The CDR3 reads CASTPPGQGYEQYF. In DNA form, the CDR3 reads TGTGCCAGCACCCCTCCAGGACAGGGCTACGAGCAGTACTTC.

This rearrangement joins TRBV5-1 to TRBJ2-7; D is unresolved. Trimming left V 0 bases short and J 2 bases short, with 3 bases between. The V gene's germline CDR1 is SGHRS and CDR2 YFSETQ. The CDR3 is 12 residues long. The CDR3: CASSLDAYEQYF. The DNA for the CDR3 is TGCGCCAGCAGCTTGGACGCCTACGAGCAGTACTTC.

This chain uses TRBV30 with TRBJ1-1; no definite D call. The ends were cut back, 1 base at V and 3 bases at J, with 9 bases in the middle. The CDR3 covers 13 residues. Germline values: CDR1 GTSNPN, CDR2 SVGIG (reference sequence). The CDR3 nucleotides read TGTGCCTGGAGTGAAGCCACCTACACTGAAGCTTTCTTT. It yields the protein CAWSEATYTEAFF.

This sequence joins TRBV29-1 and TRBJ2-5; no reliable D call. Germline CDR1 is SQVTM and CDR2 is ANQGSEA. The V end lost 0 bases, the J end lost 7 bases, and 3 bases lay between the germline ends. The CDR3 contains 10 residues. CDR3 region: CSVEERTQYF. DNA for the CDR3: TGCAGCGTTGAAGAGCGGACCCAGTACTTC.

The chain has TRBV5-1 and TRBJ1-1; D is possibly TRBD1 (6 bases). Germline lookup yields CDR1 SGHRS and CDR2 YFSETQ. This CDR3 is 15 amino acids long. Trimming cost V 1 base and J 1 base, with 11 bases left between them. CDR3 protein: CASSLLGARNTEAFF. CDR3 nucleotides: TGCGCCAGCAGCTTGCTGGGGGCGCGGAACACTGAAGCTTTCTTT.

This rearrangement joins TRBV20-1 to TRBJ2-1; 10 bases fit TRBD2. Germline values: CDR1 DFQATT, CDR2 SNEGSKA (reference sequence). The CDR3 contains 15 residues. The trim removed 3 bases at V and 8 bases at J, leaving 10 bases unmatched. The chain's CDR3 is CSASVSGGATDEQFF. The CDR3 DNA reads as TGCAGTGCTAGTGTAAGCGGGGGGGCCACGGATGAGCAGTTCTTC.

V usage is TRBV6-5 and J usage is TRBJ1-2; D perhaps matches TRBD1 (6 bases). The CDR3 runs 14 residues. Trimming took off 6 bases at V and 7 bases at J, with 18 bases between the two ends. CDR1 is MNHEY and CDR2 is SVGAGI in the germline V gene. The CDR3 loop is CASRKTGSAAGYTF. CDR3 coding DNA: TGTGCCAGCAGGAAAACAGGGAGTGCGGCTGGCTACACCTTC.

In this sample, this clonotype turned up many times. The V and J genes are TRBV7-9 and TRBJ2-7; possibly TRBD2 for D (7 bases). CDR1 is SEHNR, CDR2 FQNEAQ, per germline (reference sequence). Deletions cut 4 bases from V and 2 bases from J, with 15 bases between. CDR3 size: 15 residues. CDR3 nucleotides: TGTGCCAGCAGCTCGAGGGGGGGGCGGACCTACGAGCAGTACTTC. Amino acids: CASSSRGGRTYEQYF.

This clonotype was found a few times. The chain employs TRBV11-2 and TRBJ2-7; the D gene is possibly TRBD1 (5 bases). V lost 1 base to trimming and J lost 7 bases, with 14 bases between them. The germline V gene has CDR1 SGHAT and CDR2 FQNNGV. The CDR3 covers 14 residues. The CDR3 DNA sequence: TGTGCCAGCAGCTTAGGGGGCCAGGGCCGTGAGCAGTACTTC. This encodes CASSLGGQGREQYF. The full variable domain, rest sourced from reference TRBV11-2 and TRBJ2-7, is EAGVAQSPRYKIIEKRQSVAFWCNPISGHATLYWYQQILGQGPKLLIQFQNNGVVDDSQLPKDRFSAERLKGVDSTLKIQPAKLEDSAVYLCASSLGGQGREQYFGPGTRLTVT.

CDR3 DNA sequence: TGTGCCAGCATCTCGGGGGCGCCGTGGGCCGGGGAGCTGTTTTTT. Its translation: CASISGAPWAGELFF. This chain uses TRBV28 with TRBJ2-2; D could derive from TRBD1 or TRBD2 (6 bases each). With 7 bases removed from V and 6 bases from J, the gap between germline ends came to 18 bases. The length of the CDR3 is 15 residues. Germline V gene sequence: CDR1 MDHEN, CDR2 SYDVKM.

This clonotype was observed a handful of times. The chain couples TRBV28 to TRBJ1-5; D is unresolved. The CDR3 length is 14 residues. Deletions cut 4 bases from V and 2 bases from J, with 9 bases between. Per the germline V gene, CDR1 is MDHEN and CDR2 is SYDVKM. DNA for the CDR3: TGTGCCAGCAGTTCCAGTTTTGGCAATCAGCCCCAGCATTTT. Amino acid sequence: CASSSSFGNQPQHF. The whole variable domain, remainder taken from reference TRBV28 and TRBJ1-5, is DVKVTQSSRYLVKRTGEKVFLECVQDMDHENMFWYRQDPGLGLRLIYFSYDVKMKEKGDIPEGYSVSREKKERFSLILESASTNQTSMYLCASSSSFGNQPQHFGDGTRLSIL.

This clonotype has a count of ten or more. The chain employs TRBV4-1 and TRBJ1-1; D is undetermined. CDR1 is MGHRA and CDR2 is YSYEKL in the germline V gene. Trimming pared 0 bases from V and 1 base from J, leaving 6 bases between. The CDR3 contains 14 residues. As DNA, the CDR3 is TGCGCCAGCAGCCAAGATCACGAGAACACTGAAGCTTTCTTT. This codes for CASSQDHENTEAFF.

In its sample, this clonotype was seen a few times. The CDR3 protein is CASSPPARDEQYF. CDR3 coding DNA: TGTGCCAGCAGCCCCCCGGCCCGAGACGAGCAGTACTTC. This chain uses TRBV7-9 with TRBJ2-7; the D is unclear. Germline CDR1 and CDR2: SEHNR and FQNEAQ (reference sequence). V was cut by 5 bases and J by 5 bases, with 13 bases left in between. This CDR3 has 13 residues.

The V and J genes are TRBV11-2 and TRBJ1-4; D may be TRBD1 (5 bases). This CDR3 is 16 amino acids long. V was shortened by 0 bases and J by 7 bases, with 15 bases between the two germline ends. Germline V CDR1 and CDR2: SGHAT, FQNNGV. CDR3 sequence: CASSLDPRGEGEKLFF. The CDR3 DNA reads TGTGCCAGCAGCTTAGATCCCCGGGGGGAAGGTGAAAAACTGTTTTTT.

The J gene is TRBJ2-7, the V gene TRBV5-6, with 10 bases matching TRBD2. The length of the CDR3 is 16 residues. J lost 0 bases, V lost 3 bases, and 6 bases had no gene match. From germline, CDR1 is SGHDT and CDR2 YYEEEE. The CDR3 is CASSSPLAGDSYEQYF. CDR3 DNA sequence: TGTGCCAGCAGCTCCCCCCTAGCGGGGGACTCCTACGAGCAGTACTTC.

The chain recombines TRBV3-1 with TRBJ2-7, with D unclear. Germline lookup yields CDR1 LGHDT and CDR2 YNNKEL (reference sequence). This CDR3 contains 14 residues. V lost 0 bases and J 0 bases, leaving 6 bases between the germline ends. CDR3 region: CASSQDTVSYEQYF. The CDR3 DNA is TGTGCCAGCAGCCAAGATACAGTCTCCTACGAGCAGTACTTC.

V usage is TRBV7-9 and J usage is TRBJ1-1, with D unclear. Germline V gives CDR1 SEHNR, CDR2 FQNEAQ (reference sequence). V dropped 5 bases and J dropped 10 bases, with 14 bases sitting between them. There are 12 residues in the CDR3. CDR3 sequence: CASSLAAGLAFF. In DNA, the CDR3 is TGTGCCAGCAGCCTGGCGGCGGGTTTAGCTTTCTTT.

This clonotype was seen a single time. The CDR3 loop is CASSYTITGELFF. The CDR3, as DNA: TGTGCCAGCAGCTACACCATCACCGGGGAGCTGTTTTTT. The rearrangement joins TRBV7-9 to TRBJ2-2; D unresolved. This CDR3 is built from 13 residues. CDR1 and CDR2 from the germline V gene are SEHNR and FQNEAQ (reference sequence). Trimming took off 4 bases at V and 4 bases at J, with 7 bases between the two ends.

The rearrangement uses TRBV7-2 and TRBJ2-7; TRBD1 aligns across 10 bases. Germline CDR1 reads SGHTA; CDR2 reads FQGNSA. The CDR3 loop spans 15 amino acids. J was trimmed by 3 bases and V by 5 bases; bases with no gene match: 7. The CDR3 bases are TGTGCCAGCAGCCCCCCCTGGGACAGGGGCTACGAGCAGTACTTC. Protein: CASSPPWDRGYEQYF. Full variable domain (outside the CDR3, taken from reference TRBV7-2 and TRBJ2-7): GAGVSQSPSNKVTEKGKDVELRCDPISGHTALYWYRQSLGQGLEFLIYFQGNSAPDKSGLPSDRFSAERTGGSVSTLTIQRTQQEDSAVYLCASSPPWDRGYEQYFGPGTRLTVT.

The DNA of the CDR3 is TGTGCCAGCAGCTTAGCGTGGTTAAACCAAGAGACCCAGTACTTC. It translates to CASSLAWLNQETQYF. The chain recombines TRBV11-2 with TRBJ2-5; no definite D call. The CDR3 spans 15 residues. Trimming left V 1 base short and J 0 bases short, with 9 bases between. Germline lookup yields CDR1 SGHAT and CDR2 FQNNGV. The complete variable domain, with remaining parts taken from reference TRBV11-2 and TRBJ2-5, reads EAGVAQSPRYKIIEKRQSVAFWCNPISGHATLYWYQQILGQGPKLLIQFQNNGVVDDSQLPKDRFSAERLKGVDSTLKIQPAKLEDSAVYLCASSLAWLNQETQYFGPGTRLLVL.

This clonotype turned up a few times. This sequence joins TRBV20-1 and TRBJ1-5, with 10 nucleotides matching TRBD1. The CDR3 has 16 residues. Germline CDR1 is DFQATT and CDR2 is SNEGSKA (reference sequence). V was pared by 3 bases and J by 6 bases, with 11 bases of the junction left unmatched. The CDR3 coding sequence is TGCAGTGCTAGCCTCCCCGGACAGGGGGGAGGTCAGCCCCAGCATTTT. Its protein is CSASLPGQGGGQPQHF.